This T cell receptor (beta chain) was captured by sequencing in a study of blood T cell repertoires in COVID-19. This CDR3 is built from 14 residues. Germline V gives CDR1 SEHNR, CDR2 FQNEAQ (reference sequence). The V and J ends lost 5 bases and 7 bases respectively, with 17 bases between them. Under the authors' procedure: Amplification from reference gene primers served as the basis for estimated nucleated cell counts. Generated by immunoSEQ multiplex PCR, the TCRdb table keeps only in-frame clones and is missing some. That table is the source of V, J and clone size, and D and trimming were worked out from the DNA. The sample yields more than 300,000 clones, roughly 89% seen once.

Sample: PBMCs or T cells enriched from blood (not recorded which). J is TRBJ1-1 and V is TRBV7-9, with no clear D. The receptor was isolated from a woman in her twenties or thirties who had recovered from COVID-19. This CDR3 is CASSPGLPRGEAFF. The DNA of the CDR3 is TGTGCCAGCAGCCCAGGCCTCCCCCGGGGTGAAGCTTTCTTT.